The sequence of this TCR beta chain was determined in a study of CD8+ T cells in alopecia areata (dated by TCRdb to 2016 to 2018). At the level of the whole study: The treated patients took part in an open-label pilot trial in which moderate-to-severe alopecia areata was treated with oral tofacitinib at 5 to 10 mg twice daily. RNA came from the PAXgene miRNA kit for fixed scalp, the miRNeasy kit for PBMCs, and the RNeasy kit for mouse skin. Scalp tissue and sorted CD4+ and CD8+ peripheral blood T cells from patchy and totalis/universalis alopecia areata patients and from healthy controls were covered by human TCRbeta sequencing. Amplification of TCRbeta CDR3 regions was done by immunoSEQ multiplex PCR using 35 Vbeta forward primers and 13 Jbeta reverse primers. Biopsies were taken from tofacitinib-treated patients at baseline and at 4 and 24 weeks of treatment, and a later scalp biopsy was taken in several of the tofacitinib-treated patients. In both human patients and the C3H/HeJ mouse model, the study applied high-throughput TCRbeta sequencing to look at T cell clonal expansion in alopecia areata. Patients received tofacitinib for 6 to 18 months and were then followed off drug for 6 months to check for delayed response and recurrence. Disease severity in treated patients was measured with the SALT score, which quantifies the percentage of affected scalp surface area. Scalp clonality was compared among normal scalp (n=4), patchy alopecia areata scalp (n=8), and alopecia totalis/universalis scalp (n=8). What the work shows at the level of the full study, not this receptor alone: Unlike mouse skin, where gammadelta T cells dominate, normal human skin contains resident alphabeta T cells that get sequenced too, which complicates analysis of the scalp TCR repertoire. Shared TCR sequences between patients were less evident than in mice, which may be partly attributable to HLA diversity in the patient population. The treated cohort was small, with a single nonresponder, so links between baseline CD8+ expansion and response need larger studies. Compared with normal scalp, lesional scalp, particularly in alopecia totalis/universalis, had higher clonality and more expanded CD8+ clones, which suggests antigenic drive. Tofacitinib significantly decreased scalp clonality and the number of expanded CD8+ clones among the top 100 scalp clones. During tofacitinib treatment, many expanded lesional clones remained in scalp and blood, and this persistence may partly explain relapse after treatment is stopped.

The CDR3 sequence holds 16 residues, the cysteine and phenylalanine included. Only the CDR3 portion is preserved as DNA: 48 bases, with reading frame beginning at the first base. After removal of 2 bases from V and 5 bases from J, the junction retains 6 bases not matched to a gene. Reading the germline V gene (reference sequence) gives CDR1 MNHEY and CDR2 SMNVEV. Library construction relied on the immunoSEQ multiplex PCR assay. To provide template for TCR sequencing, every sample had RNA extracted and reverse transcribed into cDNA. First-strand cDNA was synthesized with SuperScript III using a 2:1 mix of oligo-dT and random hexamers. A synthetic immune receptor repertoire was used to gauge amplification bias, and whatever bias remained was removed computationally. The original methods were these. After raw reads were preprocessed to remove errors, the CDR3 was defined following IMGT conventions as running from the conserved cysteine to phenylalanine. Clonality was calculated as 1 minus Shannon entropy normalized by log2 of the number of productive unique TCRs. Whether each scalp clone was CD4 or CD8 was inferred by checking scalp TCRbeta sequences against the CD4 and CD8 repertoires from sorted blood. As stored in TCRdb, this immuneACCESS dataset retains in-frame rearrangements with V and J assigned. A fraction of the clones does not appear; measured against another copy, unresolved V genes explain less than half of the discrepancy, and the remainder lacks a known reason. V, J and clone size reflect that table, while D and trimming were determined from the DNA. The sample profile shows about 250,000 clones; 60% of them were found once. Of the sample, around 0.92% falls within the top ten clones.

Interpreted using the paper, the treatment or condition label stands for: oral pan-JAK inhibitor, 5-10 mg twice daily. Peripheral blood and lesional scalp punch biopsies were obtained from patients with alopecia areata. PBMCs were isolated by density centrifugation and stained for CD3, CD4 and CD8, and CD4+ and CD8+ T cells were sorted on a FACSAria. In its sample, this clone was seen once. Its antigen is unknown. Per-nucleotide qualities are absent, and no much larger clonotype sits a single base away. Recombination joined TRBV27 with TRBJ2-5; the central 12 bases match TRBD2. This TCR came from a human donor with alopecia areata. The input for sequencing was CD4+ T cells sorted from blood, taken at approximately week 52, from a patient treated with tofacitinib. The nucleotide sequence reads as follows: TGTGCCAGCAGTTTACTAGCGGGGGGGCCGGTTGAGACCCAGTACTTC. Its translation is CASSLLAGGPVETQYF.